The present T cell receptor (beta chain) was sequenced within a study of sequential checkpoint blockade in melanoma. Study context: Patients were randomized 1:1 to nivolumab-then-ipilimumab or ipilimumab-then-nivolumab first-line.

Only in-frame clones appear in the TCRdb table, and some are missing; sequencing was by immunoSEQ multiplex PCR. This table holds about 3,500 clones, about 45% found once. Treatment indicated: randomized to nivolumab then ipilimumab (arm A) or the reverse (arm B). Sorted cells were live CD3+CD8+, lacking CD19 and CD56, from PBMCs. Relative to its sample, this clone is medium-sized. J lost 2 bases, V lost 0 bases, and 6 bases had no gene match. Per the germline V gene, CDR1 is KGHSH and CDR2 is LQKENI. The CDR3 runs to 16 residues. This clonotype originated in a human donor with melanoma. This sample comprised CD8+ T cells sorted from blood (inferred from file names), obtained from a patient given nivolumab and ipilimumab in sequence. The chain is built from TRBV18 and TRBJ2-7; 8 bases map to TRBD2. CDR3 DNA: TGTGCCAGCTCACCACCGCGGGGGGTCGCCGCCTACGAGCAGTACTTC. Translating it yields CASSPPRGVAAYEQYF.